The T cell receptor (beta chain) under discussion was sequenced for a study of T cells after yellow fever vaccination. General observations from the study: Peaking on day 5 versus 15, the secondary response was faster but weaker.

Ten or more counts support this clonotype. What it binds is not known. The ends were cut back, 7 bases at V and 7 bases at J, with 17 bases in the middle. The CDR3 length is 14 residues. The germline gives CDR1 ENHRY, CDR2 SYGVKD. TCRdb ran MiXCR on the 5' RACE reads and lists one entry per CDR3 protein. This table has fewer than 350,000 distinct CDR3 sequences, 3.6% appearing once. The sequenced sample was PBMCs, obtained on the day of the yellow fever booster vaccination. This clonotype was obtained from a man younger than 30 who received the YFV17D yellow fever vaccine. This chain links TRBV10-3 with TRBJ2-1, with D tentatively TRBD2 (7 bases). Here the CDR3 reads CAITGQGRGNEQFF. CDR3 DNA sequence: TGTGCCATCACGGGGCAGGGGCGGGGGAATGAGCAGTTCTTC.